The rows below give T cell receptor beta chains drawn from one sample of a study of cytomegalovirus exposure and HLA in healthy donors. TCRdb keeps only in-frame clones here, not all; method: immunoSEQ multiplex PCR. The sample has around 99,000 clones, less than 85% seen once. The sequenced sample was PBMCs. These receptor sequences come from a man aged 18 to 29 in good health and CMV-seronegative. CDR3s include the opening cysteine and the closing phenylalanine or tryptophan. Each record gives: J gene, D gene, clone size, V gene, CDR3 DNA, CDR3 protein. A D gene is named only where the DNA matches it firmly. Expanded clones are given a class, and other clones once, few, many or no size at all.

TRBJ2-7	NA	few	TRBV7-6	TGTGCCAGCAGCTTACTAGAGGGGGGGGGCGAGCAGTACTTC	CASSLLEGGGEQYF
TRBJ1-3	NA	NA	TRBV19	TGTGCCAGCAAGAGCTCTGGAAACACCATATATTTT	CASKSSGNTIYF
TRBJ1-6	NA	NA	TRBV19	TGTGCCACCACCCCGGGACATCGATCACCCCTCCACTTT	CATTPGHRSPLHF
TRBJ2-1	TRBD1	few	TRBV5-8	TGCGCCAGCAGCCAAGATACAGGGGGCTCCTACAATGAGCAGTTCTTC	CASSQDTGGSYNEQFF
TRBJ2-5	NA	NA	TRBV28	TGTGCCAGCAGTTTCGGCAGTGGAGCAAAAGAGACCCAGTACTTC	CASSFGSGAKETQYF
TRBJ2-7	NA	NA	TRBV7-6	TGTGCCAGCAGCTTCGACGACAGAGCTTACGAGCAGTACTTC	CASSFDDRAYEQYF
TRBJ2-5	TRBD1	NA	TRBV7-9	TGTGCCAGCAGCTTCGGACAGGCACTTTTTTCGACCCAGTACTTC	CASSFGQALFSTQYF
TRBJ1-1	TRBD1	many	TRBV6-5	TGTGCCAGCAGGAGGACAGGCGCGACCCTGGGGGCTTTCTTT	CASRRTGATLGAFF
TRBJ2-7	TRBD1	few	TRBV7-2	TGTGCCAGCAGCTTAGCGGGACAGGGGAACAGGCAGTACTTC	CASSLAGQGNRQYF
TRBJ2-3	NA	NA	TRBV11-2	TGTGCCAGCAGCTTTAGTCCAGCGTTGGGAGATACGCAGTATTTT	CASSFSPALGDTQYF
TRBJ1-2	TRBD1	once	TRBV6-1	TGTGCCAGCAGTGCAGCTCTAACAGGGGAAAAAGGCTACACCTTC	CASSAALTGEKGYTF